The 29 T cell receptor beta chains presented below share a single source sample, sequenced in a study of cytomegalovirus exposure and HLA in healthy donors. Some clones are missing from TCRdb's copy, which holds only in-frame ones; the method was immunoSEQ multiplex PCR. The table lists more than 110,000 clones, around 85% of them singletons. Sequenced: PBMCs. The receptors shown here come from a man between 18 and 29 years old in good health and CMV-seronegative.

The chain employs TRBV4-1 and TRBJ2-3; tentative D call: TRBD1 (5 bases). The germline V and J ends were trimmed by 3 bases and 1 base, with 17 bases remaining between them. The V gene's germline CDR1 is MGHRA and CDR2 YSYEKL. The CDR3 spans 17 residues. CDR3 residues: CASSHYPGGHRTDTQYF. CDR3 DNA: TGCGCCAGCAGCCATTATCCAGGTGGACATCGCACAGATACGCAGTATTTT.

The rearrangement uses TRBV6-1 and TRBJ2-5; 7 bases map to TRBD2. The CDR3 totals 14 residues. With V trimmed by 2 bases and J by 5 bases, 5 bases remained unmatched. Germline CDR1 is MNHNS and CDR2 is SASEGT. The CDR3 sequence: CASSEQVGGETQYF. CDR3 DNA: TGTGCCAGCAGTGAACAGGTGGGAGGGGAGACCCAGTACTTC.

This CDR3 reads CASSLSTSGTYEQYF. CDR3 sequence (DNA): TGTGCCAGCAGCTTATCAACTAGCGGGACCTACGAGCAGTACTTC. The V and J genes are TRBV11-2 and TRBJ2-7, with TRBD2 identical over 10 bases. CDR1 is SGHAT, CDR2 FQNNGV, per germline. The V segment lost 2 bases and the J segment 2 bases; nucleotides outside the gene matches: 3. This CDR3 has 15 amino acids.

This chain links TRBV6-1 with TRBJ2-7, with a weak D call TRBD1 (6 bases). In germline, CDR1 is MNHNS, CDR2 SASEGT. The CDR3 covers 14 residues. Trimming removed 2 bases at V and 1 base at J, with 9 bases between. The DNA of the CDR3 is TGTGCCAGCAGTGAATTCGGACAGTCCTACGAGCAGTACTTC. Amino acid sequence: CASSEFGQSYEQYF.

A single count supports this clone. The V and J genes are TRBV5-5 and TRBJ1-1; perhaps TRBD1 as D (5 bases). The germline V gene encodes CDR1 SGHKS and CDR2 YYEKEE (reference sequence). Between the trimmed V and J ends, which lost 1 base and 3 bases, there was a span of 10 bases. This CDR3 has 14 residues. CDR3 sequence: CASSLSQGYTEAFF. As DNA, the CDR3 is TGTGCCAGCAGCTTGAGTCAGGGATACACTGAAGCTTTCTTT.

This clone came up a few times. The chain couples TRBV18 to TRBJ2-7; TRBD1 matches at 9 bases. CDR1 KGHSH and CDR2 LQKENI come from the germline V gene. Losses at the gene ends were 0 bases for V and 4 bases for J; bases not matched to a gene: 10. The CDR3 is made up of 17 amino acids. The CDR3 loop is CASSPPKSGTGIYEQYF. The CDR3, as DNA: TGTGCCAGCTCACCACCGAAATCAGGGACAGGGATATACGAGCAGTACTTC.

CDR3 sequence reads: CASSPTQTGTEAFF. In DNA form, the CDR3 reads TGTGCCAGCAGTCCGACCCAAACCGGGACTGAAGCTTTCTTT. The chain couples TRBV6-5 to TRBJ1-1, with no clear D. This CDR3 region has 14 residues. V dropped 5 bases and J dropped 5 bases, with 15 bases sitting between them. The V gene's germline CDR1 is MNHEY and CDR2 SVGAGI.

This chain connects TRBV5-1 to TRBJ1-2; 7 bases match TRBD1. This CDR3 comprises 14 residues. Germline V lookup: CDR1 SGHRS, CDR2 YFSETQ. Trimming removed 0 bases from V and 2 bases from J; junction bases left unmatched: 1. Here the CDR3 reads CASSLDRGNYGYTF. CDR3 sequence (DNA): TGCGCCAGCAGCTTGGACAGGGGCAACTATGGCTACACCTTC.

V and J are TRBV10-3 and TRBJ2-3, with D possibly being TRBD1 (6 bases). The CDR3 length is 14 residues. Germline CDR1 is ENHRY and CDR2 is SYGVKD. Trimming pared 7 bases from V and 6 bases from J, leaving 17 bases between. CDR3 sequence reads: CAINEPTGSDTQYF. The DNA of the CDR3 is TGTGCCATCAACGAGCCCACAGGGTCGGATACGCAGTATTTT.

V and J are TRBV12-5 and TRBJ1-3, with TRBD1 as a possible D gene (5 bases). Trimming stripped 4 bases from V and 0 bases from J, with 16 bases between. The CDR3 has 17 amino acids. Germline lookup yields CDR1 LGHNT and CDR2 FRNRAP. The CDR3 protein is CASGWGEGELSGNTIYF. Written as DNA, the CDR3 is TGTGCTAGTGGTTGGGGGGAAGGGGAGCTCTCTGGAAACACCATATATTTT. Full variable domain (rest looked up from reference TRBV12-5 and TRBJ1-3): DARVTQTPRHKVTEMGQEVTMRCQPILGHNTVFWYRQTMMQGLELLAYFRNRAPLDDSGMPKDRFSAEMPDATLATLKIQPSEPRDSAVYFCASGWGEGELSGNTIYFGEGSWLTVV.

The chain joins TRBV28 to TRBJ2-3, with TRBD2 identical over 9 bases. Germline V CDR1 and CDR2: MDHEN, SYDVKM. The CDR3 runs 16 residues. The ends lost 4 bases at V and 0 bases at J; junction bases unmatched: 5. CDR3 loop: CASSSSSGTSTDTQYF. For the CDR3, the DNA is TGTGCCAGCAGTTCCTCTAGCGGGACCAGCACAGATACGCAGTATTTT.

This chain links TRBV7-9 with TRBJ1-5, with TRBD1 matching over 7 bases. There are 17 residues in the CDR3. Germline CDR1 is SEHNR and CDR2 is FQNEAQ (reference sequence). V shed 5 bases and J 1 base; nucleotides not matched to a gene: 11. Written as DNA, the CDR3 is TGTGCCAGCAGCCCCCTATCCGGGACAGCAAGCAATCAGCCCCAGCATTTT. This gives the protein CASSPLSGTASNQPQHF.

J is TRBJ1-2 and V is TRBV29-1; D is uncertain. The V gene lost 3 bases and the J gene lost 4 bases, with 15 bases spanning the gap. In germline, CDR1 is SQVTM, CDR2 ANQGSEA. The CDR3 is made up of 14 amino acids. Written as DNA, the CDR3 is TGCAGCGTTGATTCGGCAGGCCCCGGCTATGGCTACACCTTC. Its protein product is CSVDSAGPGYGYTF.

The table lists this clone with a count of one. The chain recombines TRBV19 with TRBJ1-5; TRBD1 matches at 12 bases. Trimming removed 7 bases from V and 6 bases from J; junction bases left unmatched: 10. The CDR3 has 16 residues. Germline V lookup: CDR1 LNHDA, CDR2 SQIVND (reference sequence). CDR3 nucleotide sequence: TGTGCCAGTAAAATTCCCGGGACAGGGGGCTCTCAGCCCCAGCATTTT. Translation gives CASKIPGTGGSQPQHF.

This clone turned up a few times. V gene TRBV2 combines with J gene TRBJ1-5; 8 bases are a match to TRBD1. Germline-derived CDR1 and CDR2 are SNHLY and FYNNEI. The CDR3 loop spans 13 amino acids. After removal of 7 bases from V and 4 bases from J, the junction contained 3 bases not matched to a gene. DNA of the CDR3: TGTGCCAGCAAATGGACAGGGAATCAGCCCCAGCATTTT. It translates to CASKWTGNQPQHF. The whole variable domain, remainder taken from reference TRBV2 and TRBJ1-5, is EPEVTQTPSHQVTQMGQEVILRCVPISNHLYFYWYRQILGQKVEFLVSFYNNEISEKSEIFDDQFSVERPDGSNFTLKIRSTKLEDSAMYFCASKWTGNQPQHFGDGTRLSIL.

This clone was seen just once. The chain links TRBV7-2 to TRBJ1-5; weak D call: TRBD1 (5 bases). Germline CDR1 and CDR2: SGHTA and FQGNSA. The CDR3 is made up of 15 amino acids. With 6 bases removed from V and 5 bases from J, the gap between germline ends came to 17 bases. The CDR3 nucleotides read TGTGCCAGCAGGCCGGGGGGAGGGCCCGATCAGCCCCAGCATTTT. Protein sequence: CASRPGGGPDQPQHF. Variable domain in full (rest from reference TRBV7-2 and TRBJ1-5): GAGVSQSPSNKVTEKGKDVELRCDPISGHTALYWYRQSLGQGLEFLIYFQGNSAPDKSGLPSDRFSAERTGGSVSTLTIQRTQQEDSAVYLCASRPGGGPDQPQHFGDGTRLSIL.

The chain uses TRBV7-9 and TRBJ1-3; 7 bases fit TRBD1. This CDR3 comprises 18 residues. With 2 bases clipped from V and 0 bases from J, the junction kept 10 bases outside the gene matches. The V gene's germline CDR1 is SEHNR and CDR2 FQNEAQ (reference sequence). CDR3 bases: TGTGCCAGCAGCTTACCCCGGTCAGGGGGAGACTCTGGAAACACCATATATTTT. Protein: CASSLPRSGGDSGNTIYF.

The chain employs TRBV5-4 and TRBJ1-1; 7 bases agree with TRBD1. This CDR3 spans 12 amino acids. Looked up from germline, CDR1 is SGHNT and CDR2 is YYREEE (reference sequence). V gave up 4 bases and J gave up 6 bases; unmatched junction bases: 3. CDR3 nucleotide sequence: TGTGCCAGCAGCCAAACAGGGGCTGAAGCTTTCTTT. It codes for CASSQTGAEAFF.

This chain joins TRBV7-9 and TRBJ2-3; 7 positions match TRBD1. V shed 4 bases, J shed 0 bases, and the junction held 1 base outside the gene matches. Germline CDR1 SEHNR, CDR2 FQNEAQ (reference sequence). The CDR3 length is 14 residues. CDR3 nucleotide sequence: TGTGCCAGCAGCTGGGACAGCAGCACAGATACGCAGTATTTT. Translated, it gives CASSWDSSTDTQYF. The entire variable domain, with the rest obtained from reference TRBV7-9 and TRBJ2-3, is as follows: DTGVSQNPRHKITKRGQNVTFRCDPISEHNRLYWYRQTLGQGPEFLTYFQNEAQLEKSRLLSDRFSAERPKGSFSTLEIQRTEQGDSAMYLCASSWDSSTDTQYFGPGTRLTVL.

The chain couples TRBV7-8 to TRBJ2-7; TRBD2 matches at 11 bases. Looked up from germline, CDR1 is SGHVS and CDR2 is FQNEAQ. CDR3 length: 17 residues. Unmatched junction bases numbered 11, after V lost 4 bases and J lost 3 bases. The CDR3 sequence is CASSSGLAGGKIYEQYF. CDR3 sequence (DNA): TGTGCCAGCAGCTCGGGTCTAGCGGGAGGTAAAATCTACGAGCAGTACTTC.

V and J are TRBV6-5 and TRBJ2-7, with a possible D match to TRBD1 (5 bases). Germline assignment: CDR1 MNHEY and CDR2 SVGAGI. Trimming stripped 0 bases from V and 1 base from J, with 7 bases between. The CDR3 is 14 residues long. The CDR3 here is CASSYSGPSYEQYF. The CDR3 region has the DNA TGTGCCAGCAGTTACTCGGGGCCTTCCTACGAGCAGTACTTC.

CDR3 sequence (DNA): TGTGCCAGCTCACCAAGGAGGGGAGTGGTCGAGCAGTACTTC. It translates to CASSPRRGVVEQYF. V usage is TRBV18 and J usage is TRBJ2-7, with D possibly matching TRBD2 (6 bases). The CDR3 covers 14 residues. V was shortened by 2 bases and J by 6 bases, with 14 bases between the two germline ends. Germline V CDR1 and CDR2: KGHSH, LQKENI.

The genes are TRBV18 and TRBJ1-5; D possibly corresponds to TRBD1 (5 bases). This CDR3 comprises 20 residues. Germline V lookup: CDR1 KGHSH, CDR2 LQKENI. V shed 2 bases and J shed 1 base, with 24 bases lying between them. In DNA form, the CDR3 reads TGTGCCAGCTCACCAAGGCTACTCCCAGATCAGGGAAGGAGCAATCAGCCCCAGCATTTT. Translation: CASSPRLLPDQGRSNQPQHF.

The chain links TRBV19 to TRBJ2-1; 12 nucleotides agree with TRBD1. The CDR3 spans 17 residues. Germline values: CDR1 LNHDA, CDR2 SQIVND (reference sequence). Trimming cost V 1 base and J 8 bases; bases outside gene matches: 9. The CDR3 DNA reads as TGTGCCAGTAGTATAGGTGGTGGGACAGGGGGCGCGGATGAGCAGTTCTTC. Protein sequence: CASSIGGGTGGADEQFF.

The chain recombines TRBV11-1 with TRBJ2-5, with D perhaps matching TRBD2 (6 bases). This CDR3 has 16 residues. V was clipped by 3 bases and J by 2 bases, with 16 bases between them. CDR1 is SGHAT and CDR2 is FQDESV in the germline V gene (reference sequence). CDR3 bases: TGTGCCAGCAGCTTGTTCCGTCTAGCGAGACAAGAGACCCAGTACTTC. Translating gives CASSLFRLARQETQYF.

The chain joins TRBV6-5 to TRBJ2-5; 7 bases fit TRBD1. The germline gives CDR1 MNHEY, CDR2 SVGAGI. The CDR3 is 13 residues long. Unmatched junction bases numbered 5, after V lost 6 bases and J lost 4 bases. The CDR3 DNA reads as TGTGCCAGCAGGGAAGGGGGCGTAGAGACCCAGTACTTC. It is translated as CASREGGVETQYF.

The rearrangement joins TRBV30 to TRBJ1-5; D is perhaps TRBD1 (6 bases). CDR3 length: 13 amino acids. Per the germline V gene, CDR1 is GTSNPN and CDR2 is SVGIG (reference sequence). Trimming removed 2 bases from V and 4 bases from J, with 9 bases in between. The DNA of the CDR3 is TGTGCCTGGAGTCGACAGGAAAATCAGCCCCAGCATTTT. This translates into CAWSRQENQPQHF.

The J gene is TRBJ2-7, the V gene TRBV5-1, with TRBD2 as a possible D gene (5 bases). The germline V gene encodes CDR1 SGHRS and CDR2 YFSETQ. Trimming removed 0 bases at V and 9 bases at J, with 19 bases between. This CDR3 is 15 amino acids long. In DNA form, the CDR3 reads TGCGCCAGCAGCTTGGAGGGCTCCCGGGGTCGGGGGCAGTACTTC. Translation: CASSLEGSRGRGQYF.

The genes are TRBV29-1 and TRBJ1-4; D gene uncertain. Germline V lookup: CDR1 SQVTM, CDR2 ANQGSEA. Trimming removed 7 bases at V and 6 bases at J, with 9 bases between. The length of the CDR3 is 11 residues. The CDR3 spells CSAGGDEKLFF. In DNA form, the CDR3 reads TGCAGCGCCGGAGGAGATGAAAAACTGTTTTTT.